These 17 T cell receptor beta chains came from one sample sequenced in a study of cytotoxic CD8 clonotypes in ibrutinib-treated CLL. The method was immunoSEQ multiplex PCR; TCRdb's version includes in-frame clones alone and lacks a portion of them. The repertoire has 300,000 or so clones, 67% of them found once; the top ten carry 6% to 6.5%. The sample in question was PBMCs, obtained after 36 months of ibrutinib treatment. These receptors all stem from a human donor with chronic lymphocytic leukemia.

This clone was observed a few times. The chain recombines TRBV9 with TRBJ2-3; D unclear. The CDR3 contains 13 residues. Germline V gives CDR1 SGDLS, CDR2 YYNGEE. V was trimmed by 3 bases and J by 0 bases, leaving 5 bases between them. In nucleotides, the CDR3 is TGTGCCAGCAGCGCTTTTAGCACAGATACGCAGTATTTT. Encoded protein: CASSAFSTDTQYF.

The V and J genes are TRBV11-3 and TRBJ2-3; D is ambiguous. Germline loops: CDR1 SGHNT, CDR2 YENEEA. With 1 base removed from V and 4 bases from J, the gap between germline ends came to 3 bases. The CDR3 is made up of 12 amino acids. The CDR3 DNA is TGTGCCAGCAGCTTAGGTTCAGATACGCAGTATTTT. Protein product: CASSLGSDTQYF.

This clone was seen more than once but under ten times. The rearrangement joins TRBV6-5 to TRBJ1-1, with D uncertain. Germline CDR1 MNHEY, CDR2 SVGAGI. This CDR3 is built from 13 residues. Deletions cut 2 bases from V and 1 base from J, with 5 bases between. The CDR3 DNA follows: TGTGCCAGCAGTTACACAAGGAACACTGAAGCTTTCTTT. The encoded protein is CASSYTRNTEAFF.

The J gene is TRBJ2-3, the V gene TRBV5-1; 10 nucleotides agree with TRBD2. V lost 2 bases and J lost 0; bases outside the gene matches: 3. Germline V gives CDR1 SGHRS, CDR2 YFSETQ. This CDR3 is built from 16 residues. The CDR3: CASSFLAGESTDTQYF. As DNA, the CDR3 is TGCGCCAGCAGCTTCCTAGCGGGGGAAAGCACAGATACGCAGTATTTT.

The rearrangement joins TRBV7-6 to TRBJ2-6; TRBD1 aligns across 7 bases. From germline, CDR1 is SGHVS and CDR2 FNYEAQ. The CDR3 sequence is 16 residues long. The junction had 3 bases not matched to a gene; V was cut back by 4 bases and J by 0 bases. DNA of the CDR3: TGTGCCAGCAGCTGGGGACAGTCCTCTGGGGCCAACGTCCTGACTTTC. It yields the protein CASSWGQSSGANVLTF.

This chain's CDR3 is CASSVDRETQYF. CDR3 nucleotides: TGTGCCAGCAGCGTAGATCGGGAGACCCAGTACTTC. The chain is built from TRBV9 and TRBJ2-5; D gene unclear. The CDR3 length is 12 residues. From germline, CDR1 is SGDLS and CDR2 YYNGEE. The ends were cut back, 0 bases at V and 5 bases at J, with 5 bases in the middle.

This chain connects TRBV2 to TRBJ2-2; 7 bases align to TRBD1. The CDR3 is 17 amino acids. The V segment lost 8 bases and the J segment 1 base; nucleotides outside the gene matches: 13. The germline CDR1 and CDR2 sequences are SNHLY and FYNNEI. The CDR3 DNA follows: TGTGCCAGCGGATTGACAGGGCGCGCCGGGAACACCGGGGAGCTGTTTTTT. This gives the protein CASGLTGRAGNTGELFF.

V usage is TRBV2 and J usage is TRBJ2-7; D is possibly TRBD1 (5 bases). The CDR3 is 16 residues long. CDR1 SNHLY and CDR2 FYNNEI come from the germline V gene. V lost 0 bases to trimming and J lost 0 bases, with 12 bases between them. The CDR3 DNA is TGTGCCAGCAGTGAAGCTGCACAGGTGTACTCCTACGAGCAGTACTTC. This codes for CASSEAAQVYSYEQYF.

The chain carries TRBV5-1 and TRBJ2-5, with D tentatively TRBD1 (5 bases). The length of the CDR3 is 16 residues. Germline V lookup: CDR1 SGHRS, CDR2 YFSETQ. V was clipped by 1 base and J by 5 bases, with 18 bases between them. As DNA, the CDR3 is TGCGCCAGCAGCTTGTTTGGGGCTGGGCAGGAGGAGACCCAGTACTTC. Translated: CASSLFGAGQEETQYF.

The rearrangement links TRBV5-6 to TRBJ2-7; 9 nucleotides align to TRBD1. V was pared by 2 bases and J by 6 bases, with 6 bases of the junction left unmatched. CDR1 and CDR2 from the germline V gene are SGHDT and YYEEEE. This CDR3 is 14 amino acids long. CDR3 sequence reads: CASSFRQGVTEQYF. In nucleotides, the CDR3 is TGTGCCAGCAGCTTTAGACAGGGGGTAACCGAGCAGTACTTC.

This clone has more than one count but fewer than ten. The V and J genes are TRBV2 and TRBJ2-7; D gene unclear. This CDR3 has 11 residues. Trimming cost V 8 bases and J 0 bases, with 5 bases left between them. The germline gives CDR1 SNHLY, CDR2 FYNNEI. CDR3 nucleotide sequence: TGTGCCAGCGAACACTCCTACGAGCAGTACTTC. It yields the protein CASEHSYEQYF.

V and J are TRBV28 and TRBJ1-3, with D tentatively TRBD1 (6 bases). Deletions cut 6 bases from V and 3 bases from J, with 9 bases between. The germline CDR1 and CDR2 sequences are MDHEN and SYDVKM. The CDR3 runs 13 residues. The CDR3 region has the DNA TGTGCCAGCAGAAGGGGGGGTGGAAACACCATATATTTT. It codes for CASRRGGGNTIYF.

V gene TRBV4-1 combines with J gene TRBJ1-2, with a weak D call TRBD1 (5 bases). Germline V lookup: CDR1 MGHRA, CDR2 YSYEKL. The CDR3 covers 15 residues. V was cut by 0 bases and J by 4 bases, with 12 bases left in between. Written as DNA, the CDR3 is TGCGCCAGCAGCCAAGACAGGGATGAAGTCTATGGCTACACCTTC. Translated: CASSQDRDEVYGYTF.

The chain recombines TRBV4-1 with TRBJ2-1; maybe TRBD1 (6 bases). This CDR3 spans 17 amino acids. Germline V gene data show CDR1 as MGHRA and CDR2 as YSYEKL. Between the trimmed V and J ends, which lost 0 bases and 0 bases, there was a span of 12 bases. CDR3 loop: CASSQDRTGRSYNEQFF. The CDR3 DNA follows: TGCGCCAGCAGCCAAGATCGAACAGGGCGCTCCTACAATGAGCAGTTCTTC.

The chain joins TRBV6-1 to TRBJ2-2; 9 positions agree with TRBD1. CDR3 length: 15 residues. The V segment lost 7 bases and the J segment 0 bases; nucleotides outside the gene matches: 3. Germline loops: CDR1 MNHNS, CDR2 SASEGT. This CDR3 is CASIWDRANTGELFF. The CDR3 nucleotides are TGTGCCAGCATTTGGGACAGGGCGAACACCGGGGAGCTGTTTTTT.

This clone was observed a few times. The CDR3 sequence: CASSRGHPRAGELFF. DNA of the CDR3: TGTGCCAGCAGCCGTGGACACCCGAGGGCCGGGGAGCTGTTTTTT. The rearrangement links TRBV5-4 to TRBJ2-2; D tentatively fits TRBD1 or TRBD2 (5 bases each). This CDR3 contains 15 residues. V shed 4 bases and J shed 6 bases, with 16 bases lying between them. CDR1 and CDR2 from the germline V gene are SGHNT and YYREEE (reference sequence).

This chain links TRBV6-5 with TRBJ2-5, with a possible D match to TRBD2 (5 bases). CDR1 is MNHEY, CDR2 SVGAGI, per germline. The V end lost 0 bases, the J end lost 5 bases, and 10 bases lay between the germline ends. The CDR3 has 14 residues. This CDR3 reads CASSYSGVGETQYF. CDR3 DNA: TGTGCCAGCAGTTACTCCGGGGTCGGGGAGACCCAGTACTTC.